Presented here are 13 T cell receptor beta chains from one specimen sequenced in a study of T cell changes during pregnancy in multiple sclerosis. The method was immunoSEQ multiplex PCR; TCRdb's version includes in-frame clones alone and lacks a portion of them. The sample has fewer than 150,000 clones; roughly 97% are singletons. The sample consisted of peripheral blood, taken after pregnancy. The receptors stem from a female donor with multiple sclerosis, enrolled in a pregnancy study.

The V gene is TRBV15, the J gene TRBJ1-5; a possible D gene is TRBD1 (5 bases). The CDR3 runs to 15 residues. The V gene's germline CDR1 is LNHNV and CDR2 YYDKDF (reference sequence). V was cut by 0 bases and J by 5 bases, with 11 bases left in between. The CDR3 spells CATSREQGSHQPQHF. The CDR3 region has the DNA TGTGCCACCAGCAGAGAGCAGGGATCGCATCAGCCCCAGCATTTT.

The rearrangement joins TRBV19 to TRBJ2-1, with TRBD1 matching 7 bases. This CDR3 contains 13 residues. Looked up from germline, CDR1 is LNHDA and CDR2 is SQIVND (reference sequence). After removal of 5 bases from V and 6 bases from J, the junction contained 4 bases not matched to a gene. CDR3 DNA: TGTGCCAGTAGTCTGGGACAGACCAATGAGCAGTTCTTC. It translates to CASSLGQTNEQFF.

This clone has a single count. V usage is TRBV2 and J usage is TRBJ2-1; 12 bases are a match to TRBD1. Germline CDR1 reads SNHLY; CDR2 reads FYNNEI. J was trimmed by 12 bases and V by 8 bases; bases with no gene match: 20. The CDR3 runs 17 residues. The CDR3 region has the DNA TGTGCCAGCCGGTCCCTGTCCTTGGGACAGGGGGCATCAGGGCAGTTCTTC. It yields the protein CASRSLSLGQGASGQFF.

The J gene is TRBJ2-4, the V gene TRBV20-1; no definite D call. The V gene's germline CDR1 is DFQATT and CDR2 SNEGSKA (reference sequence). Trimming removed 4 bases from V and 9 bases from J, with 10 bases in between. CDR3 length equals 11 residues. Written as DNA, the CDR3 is TGCAGTGCTACCGACCAGGTCATTCAGTACTTC. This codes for CSATDQVIQYF.

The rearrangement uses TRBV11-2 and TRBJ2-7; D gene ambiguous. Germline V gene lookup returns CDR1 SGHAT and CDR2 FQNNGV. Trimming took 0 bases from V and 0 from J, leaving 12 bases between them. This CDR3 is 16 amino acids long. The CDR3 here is CASSLDRWRSSYEQYF. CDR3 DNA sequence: TGTGCCAGCAGCTTAGATAGGTGGCGGAGCTCCTACGAGCAGTACTTC.

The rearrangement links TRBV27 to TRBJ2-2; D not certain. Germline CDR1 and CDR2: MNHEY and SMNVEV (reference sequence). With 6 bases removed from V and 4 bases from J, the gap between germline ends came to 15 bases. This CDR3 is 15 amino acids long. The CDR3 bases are TGTGCCAGCAGCCGAATCCCGGAGAGCACCGGGGAGCTGTTTTTT. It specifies CASSRIPESTGELFF.

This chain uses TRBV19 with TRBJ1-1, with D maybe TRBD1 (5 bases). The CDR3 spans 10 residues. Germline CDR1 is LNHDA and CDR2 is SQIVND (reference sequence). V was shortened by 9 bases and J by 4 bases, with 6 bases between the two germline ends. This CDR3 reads CASGGTEAFF. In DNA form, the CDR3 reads TGTGCCAGCGGGGGCACTGAAGCTTTCTTT.

CDR3 nucleotides: TGTGCCAGCAGCCCCTACGGGTTACAAGAGACCCAGTACTTC. Its translation: CASSPYGLQETQYF. The V and J genes are TRBV28 and TRBJ2-5; no definite D call. In germline, CDR1 is MDHEN, CDR2 SYDVKM. CDR3 size: 14 residues. V gave up 6 bases and J gave up 2 bases, with 13 bases separating them.

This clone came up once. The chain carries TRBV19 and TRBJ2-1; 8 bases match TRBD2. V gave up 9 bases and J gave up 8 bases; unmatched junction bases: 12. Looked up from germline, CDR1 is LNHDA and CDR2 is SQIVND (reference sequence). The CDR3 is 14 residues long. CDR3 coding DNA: TGTGCCAGCTCTCCTCCGGGAGGGGGTTATGAGCAGTTCTTC. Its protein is CASSPPGGGYEQFF. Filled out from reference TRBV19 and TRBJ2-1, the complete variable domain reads DGGITQSPKYLFRKEGQNVTLSCEQNLNHDAMYWYRQDPGQGLRLIYYSQIVNDFQKGDIAEGYSVSREKKESFPLTVTSAQKNPTAFYLCASSPPGGGYEQFFGPGTRLTVL.

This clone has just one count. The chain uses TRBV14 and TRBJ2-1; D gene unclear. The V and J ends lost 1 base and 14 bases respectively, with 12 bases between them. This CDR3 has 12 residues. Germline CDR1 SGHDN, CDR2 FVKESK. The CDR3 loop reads CASSQVSTKKFF. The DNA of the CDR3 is TGTGCCAGCAGCCAAGTGAGTACGAAGAAGTTCTTC. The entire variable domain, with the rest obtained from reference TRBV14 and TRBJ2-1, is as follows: EAGVTQFPSHSVIEKGQTVTLRCDPISGHDNLYWYRRVMGKEIKFLLHFVKESKQDESGMPNNRFLAERTGGTYSTLKVQPAELEDSGVYFCASSQVSTKKFFGPGTRLTVL.

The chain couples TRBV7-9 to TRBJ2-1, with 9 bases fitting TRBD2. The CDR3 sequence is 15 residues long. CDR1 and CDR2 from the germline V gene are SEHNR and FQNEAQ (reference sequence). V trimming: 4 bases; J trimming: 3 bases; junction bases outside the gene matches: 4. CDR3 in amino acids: CASSSGLADYNEQFF. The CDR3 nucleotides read TGTGCCAGCAGCTCGGGACTAGCAGACTACAATGAGCAGTTCTTC. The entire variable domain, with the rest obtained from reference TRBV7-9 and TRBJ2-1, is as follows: DTGVSQNPRHKITKRGQNVTFRCDPISEHNRLYWYRQTLGQGPEFLTYFQNEAQLEKSRLLSDRFSAERPKGSFSTLEIQRTEQGDSAMYLCASSSGLADYNEQFFGPGTRLTVL.

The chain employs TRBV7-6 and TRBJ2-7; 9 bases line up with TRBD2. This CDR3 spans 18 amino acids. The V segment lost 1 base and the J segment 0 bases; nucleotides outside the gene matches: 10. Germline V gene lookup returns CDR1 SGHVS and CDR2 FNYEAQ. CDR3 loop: CASSLVAGAGSSSYEQYF. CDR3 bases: TGTGCCAGCAGCTTAGTAGCGGGAGCCGGCTCAAGCTCCTACGAGCAGTACTTC.

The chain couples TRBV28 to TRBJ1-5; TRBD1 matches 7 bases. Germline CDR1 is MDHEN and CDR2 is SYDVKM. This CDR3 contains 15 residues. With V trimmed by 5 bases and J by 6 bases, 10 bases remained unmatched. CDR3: CASSNPGTVGQPQHF. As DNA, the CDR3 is TGTGCCAGCAGTAACCCCGGGACAGTGGGTCAGCCCCAGCATTTT.